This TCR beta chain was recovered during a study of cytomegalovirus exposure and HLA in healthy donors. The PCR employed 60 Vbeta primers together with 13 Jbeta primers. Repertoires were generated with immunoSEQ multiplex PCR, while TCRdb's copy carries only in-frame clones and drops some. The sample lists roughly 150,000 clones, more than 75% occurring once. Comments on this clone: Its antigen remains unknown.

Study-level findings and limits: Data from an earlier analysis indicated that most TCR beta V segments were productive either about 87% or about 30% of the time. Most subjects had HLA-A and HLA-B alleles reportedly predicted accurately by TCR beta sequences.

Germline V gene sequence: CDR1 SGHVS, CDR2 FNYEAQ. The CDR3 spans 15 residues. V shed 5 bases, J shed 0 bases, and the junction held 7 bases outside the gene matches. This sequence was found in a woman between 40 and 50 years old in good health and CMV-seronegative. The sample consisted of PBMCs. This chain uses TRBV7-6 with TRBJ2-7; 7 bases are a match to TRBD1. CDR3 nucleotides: TGTGCCAGCAGCACGAGGGGGACAGTCTCCTACGAGCAGTACTTC. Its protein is CASSTRGTVSYEQYF.